This T cell receptor (beta chain) was found in a study of PD-1 blockade in classical Hodgkin lymphoma. On the study more broadly: Nivolumab was administered to patients intravenously at 3 mg/kg every 2 weeks.

Using immunoSEQ multiplex PCR, the repertoire was profiled, and TCRdb retains in-frame clones only, with some absent. The table shows about 43,000 clones, with approximately 79% occurring only once. The study, taken as a whole, reports: Complete responders matched newly diagnosed patients in baseline diversity. CD4+ TCR diversity climbed significantly by C4D1, unlike CD8+ TCR diversity.

Comments on this clone: What it binds is unknown.

After autologous stem cell transplantation all patients relapsed, and prior brentuximab vedotin exposure differed between cohorts. The sequencing used peripheral blood mononuclear cells (PBMCs), collected before the second cycle of nivolumab. The sequence came from a human donor with classical Hodgkin lymphoma.

The CDR3 loop is CASSKGTPQGTEAFF. The CDR3 DNA reads as TGTGCCAGCAGCAAAGGGACTCCCCAGGGGACTGAAGCTTTCTTT. V gene TRBV21-1 combines with J gene TRBJ1-1; TRBD1, the table's D call, was not compared with the DNA. TRBV21-1 is recorded as a pseudogene. The CDR3 consists of 15 residues.